The 26 T cell receptor beta chains listed next were all sequenced from one sample in a study of cytomegalovirus exposure and HLA in healthy donors. TCRdb's copy holds only in-frame clones and misses some; the assay was immunoSEQ multiplex PCR. The table shows 150,000 to 200,000 clones, with 86% occurring only once. The sequencing input was PBMCs. The origin of the receptors is a woman aged 18-29 years in good health and CMV-seronegative.

This clone was found a few times. The V gene is TRBV5-1, the J gene TRBJ2-7; unclear D gene. Trimming stripped 1 base from V and 5 bases from J, with 7 bases between. This CDR3 region has 12 residues. CDR1 and CDR2 from the germline V gene are SGHRS and YFSETQ. The CDR3 DNA sequence: TGCGCCAGCAGCTTGTCCAGGAACGAGCAGTACTTC. It specifies CASSLSRNEQYF.

The chain joins TRBV23-1 to TRBJ1-2, with D possibly TRBD1 on 5 matching bases. TRBV23-1 belongs to the ORF category, with a function that is uncertain. The CDR3 extends over 15 amino acids. V was pared by 5 bases and J by 4 bases, with 17 bases between. The CDR3 region has the DNA TGCGCCAGCAGTTGGGGGGAGGGGCGAGGCTATGGCTACACCTTC. It translates to CASSWGEGRGYGYTF.

This sequence joins TRBV18 and TRBJ1-1; no clear D gene. V was shortened by 4 bases and J by 1 base, with 7 bases between the two germline ends. Germline values: CDR1 KGHSH, CDR2 LQKENI. The CDR3 runs to 13 residues. The chain's CDR3 is CASSLAENTEAFF. The CDR3 bases are TGTGCCAGCTCACTGGCAGAGAACACTGAAGCTTTCTTT.

The rearrangement links TRBV2 to TRBJ2-2; D is possibly TRBD2 (6 bases). Trimming pared 2 bases from V and 1 base from J, leaving 14 bases between. Germline-derived CDR1 and CDR2 are SNHLY and FYNNEI. This CDR3 is built from 17 residues. CDR3 in amino acids: CASSELVSGENTGELFF. CDR3 bases: TGTGCCAGCAGTGAACTGGTTAGCGGCGAGAACACCGGGGAGCTGTTTTTT.

The rearrangement links TRBV6-1 to TRBJ2-7, with 8 bases lining up with TRBD2. CDR3 length: 12 residues. V lost 11 bases and J lost 4; bases outside the gene matches: 7. Germline V CDR1 and CDR2: MNHNS, SASEGT. The CDR3 DNA is TGTGCCGGGGGAGCGGGGGTTTACGAGCAGTACTTC. Translating it yields CAGGAGVYEQYF.

This clone was observed a single time. The genes are TRBV4-1 and TRBJ1-5; possibly TRBD1 for D (5 bases). Per germline, CDR1 MGHRA and CDR2 YSYEKL. The length of the CDR3 is 16 residues. V lost 2 bases and J lost 4, with 15 bases in between. CDR3 DNA: TGCGCCAGCAGCCAACCGGCCCGGGGGGGGAATCAGCCCCAGCATTTT. Translated, it gives CASSQPARGGNQPQHF.

The chain recombines TRBV7-6 with TRBJ2-7; D is possibly TRBD2 (6 bases). The CDR3 loop spans 16 amino acids. Trimming removed 2 bases at V and 1 base at J, with 15 bases between. Germline V gene data show CDR1 as SGHVS and CDR2 as FNYEAQ. CDR3 sequence: CASSLNEGGGSYEQYF. In DNA, the CDR3 is TGTGCCAGCAGCTTAAATGAGGGAGGAGGGTCCTACGAGCAGTACTTC.

V and J are TRBV6-1 and TRBJ1-3; D gene ambiguous. Deletions cut 0 bases from V and 3 bases from J, with 3 bases between. From germline, CDR1 is MNHNS and CDR2 SASEGT. This CDR3 has 13 amino acids. The CDR3 loop reads CASSEARGNTIYF. The CDR3 DNA sequence: TGTGCCAGCAGTGAAGCGCGTGGAAACACCATATATTTT.

This rearrangement joins TRBV9 to TRBJ2-1, with TRBD2 matching over 12 bases. Losses at the gene ends were 2 bases for V and 8 bases for J; bases not matched to a gene: 11. Per the germline V gene, CDR1 is SGDLS and CDR2 is YYNGEE. The CDR3 totals 17 residues. The CDR3 sequence is CASSVTSGGRNIDEQFF. CDR3 nucleotides: TGTGCCAGCAGCGTTACTAGCGGGGGGCGGAATATCGATGAGCAGTTCTTC.

This clone has only one observation. Distinct nucleotide sequences in the sample also encode this CDR3. V usage is TRBV2 and J usage is TRBJ2-3; 8 positions match TRBD2. V shed 2 bases, J shed 1 base, and the junction held 2 bases outside the gene matches. In germline, CDR1 is SNHLY, CDR2 FYNNEI. The CDR3 extends over 15 amino acids. CDR3 nucleotides: TGTGCCAGCAGTGAATCGGGGGGGGGCACAGATACGCAGTATTTT. Translating it yields CASSESGGGTDTQYF.

This chain joins TRBV7-2 and TRBJ2-1; 13 positions agree with TRBD2. V shed 0 bases and J 6 bases; nucleotides not matched to a gene: 8. Germline V CDR1 and CDR2: SGHTA, FQGNSA. The CDR3 runs 18 residues. Here the CDR3 DNA reads TGTGCCAGCAGCTTAGCTCGATTATGGACTAGCGGGAGCAATGAGCAGTTCTTC. This translates into CASSLARLWTSGSNEQFF.

This chain connects TRBV19 to TRBJ1-5; D might be TRBD1 (6 bases). In germline, CDR1 is LNHDA, CDR2 SQIVND (reference sequence). This CDR3 contains 15 residues. V lost 5 bases to trimming and J lost 1 base, with 12 bases between them. CDR3 sequence reads: CASSGWTDSNQPQHF. The CDR3 DNA sequence: TGTGCCAGTAGTGGGTGGACAGACAGCAATCAGCCCCAGCATTTT.

The chain combines TRBV5-6 with TRBJ1-1; 8 bases fit TRBD1. The V gene's germline CDR1 is SGHDT and CDR2 YYEEEE. The CDR3 has 15 amino acids. The V segment lost 2 bases and the J segment 6 bases; nucleotides outside the gene matches: 9. The CDR3 coding sequence is TGTGCCAGCAGCTTCGGGTCTCAGGGGGCAGCTGAAGCTTTCTTT. Translation: CASSFGSQGAAEAFF.

This clone was recorded only once. The chain is built from TRBV7-2 and TRBJ1-2, with D unresolved. This CDR3 comprises 12 residues. Looked up from germline, CDR1 is SGHTA and CDR2 is FQGNSA. The V end was cut by 3 bases, the J end by 3 bases, with 5 bases between. CDR3 DNA sequence: TGTGCCAGCAGCTTCCCAGACTATGGCTACACCTTC. Translation gives CASSFPDYGYTF.

The chain employs TRBV5-1 and TRBJ2-2, with 9 nucleotides matching TRBD2. Germline CDR1 is SGHRS and CDR2 is YFSETQ. This CDR3 contains 17 residues. The junction had 8 bases not matched to a gene; V was cut back by 0 bases and J by 5 bases. The CDR3 region is CASSLVTSGRGTGELFF. The CDR3, as DNA: TGCGCCAGCAGCTTGGTTACTAGCGGGCGTGGGACCGGGGAGCTGTTTTTT. Together with reference TRBV5-1 and TRBJ2-2, the CDR3 gives the full variable domain: KAGVTQTPRYLIKTRGQQVTLSCSPISGHRSVSWYQQTPGQGLQFLFEYFSETQRNKGNFPGRFSGRQFSNSRSEMNVSTLELGDSALYLCASSLVTSGRGTGELFFGEGSRLTVL.

This chain joins TRBV4-1 and TRBJ1-2; no clear D. Germline loops: CDR1 MGHRA, CDR2 YSYEKL. V dropped 1 base and J dropped 8 bases, with 14 bases sitting between them. The CDR3 length is 14 residues. CDR3 protein: CASSQGAGKKGYTF. The CDR3 nucleotides read TGCGCCAGCAGCCAAGGGGCGGGGAAGAAGGGCTACACCTTC.

This clone was observed once. The chain combines TRBV5-1 with TRBJ2-7; 8 nucleotides match TRBD1. Germline CDR1 and CDR2: SGHRS and YFSETQ. The CDR3 consists of 13 residues. The J segment lost 5 bases and the V segment lost 5 bases, leaving 6 bases of the junction unmatched. The CDR3 here is CASSQGTGHEQYF. The CDR3 DNA is TGCGCCAGCAGTCAAGGGACAGGTCACGAGCAGTACTTC.

This chain uses TRBV5-1 with TRBJ1-5; 8 nucleotides agree with TRBD1. CDR1 is SGHRS, CDR2 YFSETQ, per germline. The CDR3 has 16 residues. The junction had 9 bases not matched to a gene; V was cut back by 0 bases and J by 7 bases. The CDR3 sequence is CASSLGGRGPGQPQHF. The CDR3, as DNA: TGCGCCAGCAGCTTGGGCGGCAGGGGGCCGGGGCAGCCCCAGCATTTT.

The chain joins TRBV15 to TRBJ2-1; no firm D call. Germline V gives CDR1 LNHNV, CDR2 YYDKDF (reference sequence). CDR3 length: 17 residues. The germline V and J ends were trimmed by 0 bases and 5 bases, with 17 bases remaining between them. CDR3 nucleotide sequence: TGTGCCACCAGCAGAGATTTTCGACTGTCAGAGGACAATGAGCAGTTCTTC. Translating gives CATSRDFRLSEDNEQFF.

The chain uses TRBV11-2 and TRBJ2-7; the match to TRBD1 covers 11 bases. The CDR3 has 15 residues. The V gene end was trimmed by 4 bases and the J gene end by 4 bases; junction bases not matched to a gene: 6. Germline V gene data show CDR1 as SGHAT and CDR2 as FQNNGV. CDR3 in DNA: TGTGCCAGCAGCTACTTGGACAGGGGGCCTTACGAGCAGTACTTC. Residues: CASSYLDRGPYEQYF.

This chain connects TRBV27 to TRBJ1-1; 9 nucleotides agree with TRBD1. V dropped 5 bases and J dropped 1; count of bases not matched to a gene: 17. Germline V gene sequence: CDR1 MNHEY, CDR2 SMNVEV (reference sequence). The CDR3 contains 19 residues. The CDR3 DNA reads as TGTGCCAGCAGTAACAGGGGGCCCTCTGTACGCTATACGAACACTGAAGCTTTCTTT. This sequence encodes CASSNRGPSVRYTNTEAFF.

This chain links TRBV6-4 with TRBJ2-7; TRBD1 matches at 9 bases. The CDR3 loop spans 15 amino acids. V lost 4 bases and J lost 0; bases outside the gene matches: 4. Germline CDR1 and CDR2: MRHNA and SNTAGT. The CDR3 here is CASSVGTGFSYEQYF. In DNA form, the CDR3 reads TGTGCCAGCAGTGTCGGGACAGGGTTCTCCTACGAGCAGTACTTC.

This clone was seen a single time. The rearrangement links TRBV9 to TRBJ2-2, with D unresolved. The CDR3 is 15 amino acids. The V end was cut by 3 bases, the J end by 1 base, with 10 bases between. Per germline, CDR1 SGDLS and CDR2 YYNGEE. CDR3 DNA: TGTGCCAGCAGCGGTCATAACTTGAACACCGGGGAGCTGTTTTTT. Residues: CASSGHNLNTGELFF.

This clone was picked up a small number of times. J is TRBJ1-5 and V is TRBV6-1, with TRBD1 as a possible D gene (6 bases). Germline V gene data show CDR1 as MNHNS and CDR2 as SASEGT. The CDR3 has 14 residues. V dropped 7 bases and J dropped 4 bases, with 14 bases sitting between them. CDR3 coding DNA: TGTGCCAGCATTTGGGACACTTCTAATCAGCCCCAGCATTTT. It specifies CASIWDTSNQPQHF.

The genes are TRBV29-1 and TRBJ2-5; 8 nucleotides match TRBD2. This CDR3 spans 16 amino acids. V dropped 0 bases and J dropped 4; count of bases not matched to a gene: 10. The germline V gene encodes CDR1 SQVTM and CDR2 ANQGSEA. The CDR3 protein is CSVEDPYGGALETQYF. CDR3 in DNA: TGCAGCGTTGAAGATCCGTACGGGGGGGCCTTAGAGACCCAGTACTTC. The full variable domain, completed using reference TRBV29-1 and TRBJ2-5, is SAVISQKPSRDICQRGTSLTIQCQVDSQVTMMFWYRQQPGQSLTLIATANQGSEATYESGFVIDKFPISRPNLTFSTLTVSNMSPEDSSIYLCSVEDPYGGALETQYFGPGTRLLVL.

The V gene is TRBV5-1, the J gene TRBJ2-5; tentatively, D is TRBD1 (5 bases). The CDR3 is 12 amino acids. V was shortened by 4 bases and J by 4 bases, with 8 bases between the two germline ends. Germline lookup yields CDR1 SGHRS and CDR2 YFSETQ. Here the CDR3 reads CASSIGVETQYF. CDR3 bases: TGCGCCAGCAGCATAGGGGTAGAGACCCAGTACTTC.